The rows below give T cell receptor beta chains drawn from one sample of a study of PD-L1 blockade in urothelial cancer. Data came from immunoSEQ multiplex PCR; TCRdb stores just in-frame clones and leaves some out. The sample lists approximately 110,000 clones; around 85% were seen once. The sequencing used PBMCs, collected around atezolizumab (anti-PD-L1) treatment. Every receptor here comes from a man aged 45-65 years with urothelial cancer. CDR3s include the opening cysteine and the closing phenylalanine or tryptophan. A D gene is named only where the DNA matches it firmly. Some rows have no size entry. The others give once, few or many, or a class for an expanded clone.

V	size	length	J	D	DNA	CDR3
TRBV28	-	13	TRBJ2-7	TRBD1	TGTGCCAGCAGAAAGACAGGGGGCGGCGAGCAGTACTTC	CASRKTGGGEQYF
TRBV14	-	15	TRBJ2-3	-	TGTGCCAGCAGCCAAGTTCGAGGAGGTCCGGATACGCAGTATTTT	CASSQVRGGPDTQYF
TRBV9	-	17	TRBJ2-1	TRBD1	TGTGCCAGCAGCTCACGCACCCGGGACAGGGTTGCCGATGAGCAGTTCTTC	CASSSRTRDRVADEQFF
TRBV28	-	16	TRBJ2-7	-	TGTGCCAGCACACAACGGCGGGGGCAGGGGACCTACGAGCAGTACTTC	CASTQRRGQGTYEQYF
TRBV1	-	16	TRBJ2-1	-	TGCACCAGCAGCCAAAGGAGGAACGGCCATTACAATGAGCAGTTCTTC	CTSSQRRNGHYNEQFF
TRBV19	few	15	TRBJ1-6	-	TGTGCCAGTAGTATCCACGCCAGGGATGATTCACCCCTCCACTTT	CASSIHARDDSPLHF
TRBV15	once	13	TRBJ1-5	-	TGTGCCACCAGCATACAGTATGAGCAGCCCCAGCATTTT	CATSIQYEQPQHF
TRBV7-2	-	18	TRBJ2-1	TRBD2	TGTGCCAGCAGCTCGTCGGTTACGGGACTAGACCGCAACAATGAGCAGTTCTTC	CASSSSVTGLDRNNEQFF
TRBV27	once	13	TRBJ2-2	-	TGTGCCAGCAGTTTAGGGGCCACCGGGGAGCTGTTTTTT	CASSLGATGELFF
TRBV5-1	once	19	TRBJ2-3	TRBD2	TGCGCCAGCAGCTTGGGGTGGACTAGCGGGAGGGCCAGGACAGATACGCAGTATTTT	CASSLGWTSGRARTDTQYF
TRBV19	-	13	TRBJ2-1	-	TGTGCCAGTAGTCCATCGATCGCGGGCGAGCAGTTCTTC	CASSPSIAGEQFF
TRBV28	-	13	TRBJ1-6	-	TGTGCCAGCGCCCCCAGGGCGGACTCACCCCTCCACTTT	CASAPRADSPLHF
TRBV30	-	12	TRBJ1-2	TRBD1	TGTGCCTGGCAACAGGGGTCCTATGGCTACACCTTC	CAWQQGSYGYTF
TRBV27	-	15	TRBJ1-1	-	TGTGCCAGCAGTCCCCTTGGGGGGGCGAGGGCTGAAGCTTTCTTT	CASSPLGGARAEAFF
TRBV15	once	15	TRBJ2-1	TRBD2	TGTGCCACCAGCAGAGAGACTAGCAGATACAATGAGCAGTTCTTC	CATSRETSRYNEQFF
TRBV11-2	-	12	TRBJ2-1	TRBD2	TGTGCCAGCAGCGTTAGCGGGAATGAGCAGTTCTTC	CASSVSGNEQFF
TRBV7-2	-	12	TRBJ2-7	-	TGTGCCAGCAGCTCCCAGGGCATCGAGCAGTACTTC	CASSSQGIEQYF
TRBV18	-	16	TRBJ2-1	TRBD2	TGTGCCAGCTCACCGAGAAGCGGGAGGGTATACAATGAGCAGTTCTTC	CASSPRSGRVYNEQFF
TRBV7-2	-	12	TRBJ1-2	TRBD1	TGTGCCCCCCGAGGGGGCTACTATGGCTACACCTTC	CAPRGGYYGYTF
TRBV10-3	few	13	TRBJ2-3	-	TGTGCTTCCAGCGGCGGGGCCACAGATACGCAGTATTTT	CASSGGATDTQYF
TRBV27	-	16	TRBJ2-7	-	TGTGCCAGCAGTTTAACCGGTACGGTTCCCACCTACGAGCAGTACTTC	CASSLTGTVPTYEQYF
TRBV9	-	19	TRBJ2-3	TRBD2	TGTGCCAGCAGCGCAAGTCTAGCGGTCCTACTTCCTAGCACAGATACGCAGTATTTT	CASSASLAVLLPSTDTQYF